A selection of T cell receptor beta chains follows, all from one sample in a study of patients and donors after allogeneic stem cell transplantation. TCRdb analysed the RT-PCR reads with MiXCR anew, one entry per CDR3 protein. The table records about 960,000 distinct CDR3 sequences, 15% to 20% of them present only once. Input material: blood, either unsorted or a sorted T cell fraction (not recorded which). The receptor set was obtained from a human donor who was either an allogeneic HSCT recipient or a stem cell or donor lymphocyte infusion donor (not recorded which). It is not recorded whose cells these are; they may come from a transplant donor. CDR3s include the opening cysteine and the closing phenylalanine or tryptophan. The order of the fields is J gene, V gene, CDR3 protein.

TRBJ2-3	TRBV4-3	CASSQNPGQSTDTQYF
TRBJ1-5	TRBV20-1	CSARAATGGNQPQHF
TRBJ2-7	TRBV9	CASSVATAEIYEQYF
TRBJ2-2	TRBV20-1	CSAARRLSTGELFF
TRBJ2-3	TRBV12-3/TRBV12-4	CASSTGWGSSTDTQYF
TRBJ2-7	TRBV20-1	CSARDLGRPTYEQYF
TRBJ1-5	TRBV7-2	CASSIQTGVSNQPQHF
TRBJ2-3	TRBV27	CASKETGTGAWDTQYF
TRBJ1-2	TRBV25-1	CASSELNRGSSGYTF
TRBJ2-7	TRBV7-7	CASSEPYGTSRYEQYF
TRBJ1-2	TRBV7-9	CASSLGGQGYTF
TRBJ2-3	TRBV10-3	CAISESPGPTDTQYF
TRBJ2-5	TRBV20-1	CSARHTSGQETQYF
TRBJ2-5	TRBV7-9	CASSLARGAGDQETQYF
TRBJ1-2	TRBV12-3/TRBV12-4	CASSTGALGCTF
TRBJ2-2	TRBV30	CAKDRGAGELFF
TRBJ1-1	TRBV28	CATLSGPGRTAFF
TRBJ2-7	TRBV30	CAWDPGHPREQYF
TRBJ2-3	TRBV16	CASSQRTSWSTDTQYF
TRBJ2-1	TRBV2	CASSEGREYYNEQFF
TRBJ1-5	TRBV5-5	CASSLIAGMDLGNQPQHF
TRBJ1-3	TRBV7-8	CASSHKILGNTIYF
TRBJ1-2	TRBV7-2	CASSRLRTGGGGYTF
TRBJ1-6	TRBV6-5	CASSYSGTGSSYNSPLHF
TRBJ2-5	TRBV3-1	CASSRTSGRSETQYF
TRBJ2-3	TRBV30	CAWSSVAGTDTQYF
TRBJ2-5	TRBV6-5	CASSYVGQGWMETQYF
TRBJ2-7	TRBV30	CAWSYPPYEQYF
TRBJ2-7	TRBV10-3	CAISDSGGRRSYEQYF
TRBJ1-1	TRBV5-1	CASSQYGTGMNTEAFF
TRBJ1-5	TRBV5-1	CASSPTGGANQPQHF
TRBJ2-1	TRBV6-1	CASRRSGGAINEQFF
TRBJ2-1	TRBV24-1	CATSDLGTSGLGEQFF
TRBJ1-1	TRBV5-1	CASSQRGPTGFGTEAFF
TRBJ2-1	TRBV20-1	CSSLLGGNEQFF
TRBJ1-2	TRBV7-2	CASSSGRRDYGYTF
TRBJ2-1	TRBV7-8	CASSLAVQRPVF
TRBJ2-3	TRBV3-1	CACNYGGGSNTQYF
TRBJ2-1	TRBV5-6	CASSLTSPYNEQFF
TRBJ1-1	TRBV3-1	CASSQVVKTDGVTFF
TRBJ2-7	TRBV5-6	CASSAQYGRAYEQYF
TRBJ1-2	TRBV7-9	CASSLDSRGYTF
TRBJ2-7	TRBV9	CASSVAAAPGYEQYF
TRBJ2-1	TRBV7-9	CASSAYMNNEQFF
TRBJ2-3	TRBV6-1	CASSQDSTHGTDTQYF
TRBJ1-2	TRBV12-3/TRBV12-4	CASSFWGMDYGYTF
TRBJ1-2	TRBV6-1	CASSESDSSYGYTF
TRBJ2-2	TRBV7-6	CASSLGASGTGELFF
TRBJ2-1	TRBV7-6	CASSLAGAGMFYNEQFF
TRBJ2-1	TRBV20-1	CSARRLAAWNEQFF
TRBJ2-1	TRBV9	CASSGQGRAYNEQFF
TRBJ1-2	TRBV24-1	CATSDFQGLSGYTF
TRBJ2-1	TRBV6-2/TRBV6-3	CASSPGLAGVDRNEQFF
TRBJ2-5	TRBV7-9	CASSFREGAQETQYF
TRBJ2-7	TRBV20-1	CSARKANSYEQYF
TRBJ1-1	TRBV5-6	CASSFFGGAMNTEAFF
TRBJ2-3	TRBV7-9	CASSGRLLAGTDTQYF